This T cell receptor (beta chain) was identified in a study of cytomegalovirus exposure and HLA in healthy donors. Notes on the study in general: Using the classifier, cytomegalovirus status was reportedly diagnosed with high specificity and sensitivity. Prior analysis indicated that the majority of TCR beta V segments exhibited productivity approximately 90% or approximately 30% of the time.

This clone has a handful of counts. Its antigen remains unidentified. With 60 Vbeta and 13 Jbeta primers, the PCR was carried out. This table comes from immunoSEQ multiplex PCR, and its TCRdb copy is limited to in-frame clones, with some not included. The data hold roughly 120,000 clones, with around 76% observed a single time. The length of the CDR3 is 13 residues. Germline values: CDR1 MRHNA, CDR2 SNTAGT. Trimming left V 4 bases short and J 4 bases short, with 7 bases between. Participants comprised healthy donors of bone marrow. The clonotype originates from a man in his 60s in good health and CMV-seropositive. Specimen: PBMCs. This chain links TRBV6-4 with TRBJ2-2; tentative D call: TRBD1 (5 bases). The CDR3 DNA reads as TGTGCCAGCAGTGCAGGGTTCACCGGGGAGCTGTTTTTT. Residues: CASSAGFTGELFF.